Shown below are 27 T cell receptor beta chains from a single sample sequenced in a study of shared clonotypes between healthy human individuals. Some clones are missing from TCRdb's copy, which holds only in-frame ones; the method was immunoSEQ multiplex PCR. Among approximately 700,000 clones, around 73% were seen once, and the ten largest hold around 2%. The sample was memory CD4+ T cells sorted from blood. The subset here: CD45RA-negative fraction. The source of these receptors is a woman under 40 in good health.

The rearrangement uses TRBV4-1 and TRBJ2-3, with a weak D call TRBD2 (6 bases). V was cut by 10 bases and J by 5 bases, with 22 bases left in between. The CDR3 contains 15 residues. The germline V gene encodes CDR1 MGHRA and CDR2 YSYEKL. The CDR3 DNA is TGCGCCACCCGGCACGTCGGGAGAGGTAAAGATACGCAGTATTTT. Protein sequence: CATRHVGRGKDTQYF.

The gene calls are TRBV10-3 and TRBJ2-3; D is perhaps TRBD1 (6 bases). This CDR3 is built from 15 residues. V dropped 6 bases and J dropped 5 bases, with 18 bases sitting between them. CDR1 ENHRY and CDR2 SYGVKD come from the germline V gene. The CDR3 here is CAISHGTMVGDTQYF. The DNA of the CDR3 is TGTGCCATCAGCCACGGGACAATGGTAGGAGATACGCAGTATTTT.

The rearrangement joins TRBV29-1 to TRBJ1-2; TRBD1 might be the D (5 bases). The CDR3 spans 15 residues. With 2 bases removed from V and 0 bases from J, the gap between germline ends came to 13 bases. The germline gives CDR1 SQVTM, CDR2 ANQGSEA. CDR3: CSVETRQSTNYGYTF. DNA for the CDR3: TGCAGCGTTGAAACGCGACAGAGTACTAACTATGGCTACACCTTC.

About this clone: This sample also contains other DNA sequences that code for the same CDR3. The V gene is TRBV11-2, the J gene TRBJ2-1; no clear D. The germline gives CDR1 SGHAT, CDR2 FQNNGV. Trimming cost V 1 base and J 4 bases, with 5 bases left between them. The CDR3 covers 13 residues. The CDR3 sequence is CASSLAVYNEQFF. The CDR3 DNA reads as TGTGCCAGCAGCTTAGCCGTGTACAATGAGCAGTTCTTC. Filled out from reference TRBV11-2 and TRBJ2-1, the complete variable domain reads EAGVAQSPRYKIIEKRQSVAFWCNPISGHATLYWYQQILGQGPKLLIQFQNNGVVDDSQLPKDRFSAERLKGVDSTLKIQPAKLEDSAVYLCASSLAVYNEQFFGPGTRLTVL.

A note on this clone: The same CDR3 is also encoded by other DNA sequences in this sample. V is TRBV27 and J is TRBJ2-2; D might be TRBD2 (6 bases). V gave up 6 bases and J gave up 2 bases, with 7 bases separating them. CDR1 and CDR2 (germline): MNHEY, SMNVEV (reference sequence). This CDR3 has 13 amino acids. This CDR3 reads CASRGGNTGELFF. The CDR3 coding sequence is TGTGCCAGCAGGGGGGGTAACACCGGGGAGCTGTTTTTT.

The J gene is TRBJ2-2, the V gene TRBV6-5; 9 bases are a match to TRBD2. CDR3 size: 15 residues. CDR1 and CDR2 (germline): MNHEY, SVGAGI. V trimming: 5 bases; J trimming: 6 bases; junction bases outside the gene matches: 7. CDR3 residues: CASSGGLARAGELFF. The CDR3 region has the DNA TGTGCCAGCAGTGGGGGACTAGCCAGGGCCGGGGAGCTGTTTTTT.

The chain joins TRBV11-2 to TRBJ2-3; TRBD2 agrees at 8 bases. The CDR3 runs 17 residues. Germline CDR1 and CDR2: SGHAT and FQNNGV. V gave up 1 base and J gave up 1 base; unmatched junction bases: 7. The CDR3 DNA follows: TGTGCCAGCAGCTTAGCAGCCGGGGGGGGAGGCACAGATACGCAGTATTTT. Protein sequence: CASSLAAGGGGTDTQYF.

The table lists this clone with many counts. The gene calls are TRBV5-4 and TRBJ1-2; D possibly corresponds to TRBD1 (6 bases). V lost 2 bases and J 5 bases, leaving 16 bases between the germline ends. From germline, CDR1 is SGHNT and CDR2 YYREEE (reference sequence). This CDR3 region has 15 residues. The CDR3: CASSFLGAYLYGYTF. The CDR3, as DNA: TGTGCCAGCAGCTTCCTGGGGGCGTATTTATATGGCTACACCTTC.

This chain links TRBV28 with TRBJ2-4; no clear D gene. Germline V gene data show CDR1 as MDHEN and CDR2 as SYDVKM. The CDR3 consists of 14 residues. Trimming pared 4 bases from V and 3 bases from J, leaving 10 bases between. CDR3 in DNA: TGTGCCAGCAGTTCCGGTGGTAGCAAAAACATTCAGTACTTC. Protein sequence: CASSSGGSKNIQYF.

The V call is TRBV6-4, the J call TRBJ1-2; no clear D. The V gene's germline CDR1 is MRHNA and CDR2 SNTAGT. This CDR3 has 13 amino acids. Trimming cost V 0 bases and J 10 bases, with 12 bases left between them. CDR3 DNA: TGTGCCAGCAGTGACTCTAAAGGTTTTGACTACACCTTC. Its translation is CASSDSKGFDYTF.

The V gene is TRBV9, the J gene TRBJ1-6; D remains ambiguous. Germline CDR1 reads SGDLS; CDR2 reads YYNGEE. V gave up 0 bases and J gave up 11 bases, with 9 bases separating them. The CDR3 totals 13 residues. For the CDR3, the DNA is TGTGCCAGCAGCGTAGCAGAACGCGCACCCCTCCACTTT. It codes for CASSVAERAPLHF.

This clone was detected only a few times. V and J are TRBV6-5 and TRBJ1-1; 11 bases are shared with TRBD1. Trimming cost V 4 bases and J 6 bases; bases outside gene matches: 10. The V gene's germline CDR1 is MNHEY and CDR2 SVGAGI. This CDR3 is built from 16 residues. The CDR3 sequence is CASSSPGTGGMPEAFF. CDR3 sequence (DNA): TGTGCCAGCAGTTCGCCCGGGACAGGGGGGATGCCTGAAGCTTTCTTT.

The V and J genes are TRBV28 and TRBJ2-1; 8 positions agree with TRBD2. From germline, CDR1 is MDHEN and CDR2 SYDVKM. V gave up 8 bases and J gave up 6 bases; unmatched junction bases: 12. This CDR3 spans 15 amino acids. CDR3 nucleotide sequence: TGTGCCAGCTCCTATCCCGCCAGCGGGAGCAATGAGCAGTTCTTC. Translation gives CASSYPASGSNEQFF.

This sequence joins TRBV11-3 and TRBJ2-3; D unclear. The CDR3 consists of 14 residues. Germline loops: CDR1 SGHNT, CDR2 YENEEA. Trimming took off 0 bases at V and 5 bases at J, with 9 bases between the two ends. CDR3 protein: CASSLDYQRDTQYF. The CDR3 region has the DNA TGTGCCAGCAGCTTAGACTACCAGAGAGATACGCAGTATTTT.

The chain combines TRBV5-4 with TRBJ2-2; possibly TRBD1 for D (6 bases). Germline V CDR1 and CDR2: SGHNT, YYREEE (reference sequence). V was shortened by 2 bases and J by 3 bases, with 8 bases between the two germline ends. The CDR3 length is 14 residues. The CDR3 region is CASSFGTHTGELFF. The CDR3 region has the DNA TGTGCCAGCAGCTTCGGGACACACACCGGGGAGCTGTTTTTT.

The V gene is TRBV7-2, the J gene TRBJ2-1; no clear D. CDR1 and CDR2 from the germline V gene are SGHTA and FQGNSA. The V end was cut by 2 bases, the J end by 1 base, with 12 bases between. The CDR3 contains 16 residues. CDR3 nucleotide sequence: TGTGCCAGCAGCTTAAACGCCCTTGGGTCCTACAATGAGCAGTTCTTC. As protein: CASSLNALGSYNEQFF. Based on the CDR3 plus reference TRBV7-2 and TRBJ2-1, the full variable domain is GAGVSQSPSNKVTEKGKDVELRCDPISGHTALYWYRQSLGQGLEFLIYFQGNSAPDKSGLPSDRFSAERTGGSVSTLTIQRTQQEDSAVYLCASSLNALGSYNEQFFGPGTRLTVL.

V usage is TRBV18 and J usage is TRBJ2-3, with 9 positions matching TRBD1. V lost 5 bases, J lost 2 bases, and 5 bases stayed unmatched. This CDR3 has 15 amino acids. CDR1 and CDR2 (germline): KGHSH, LQKENI. The CDR3 is CASSRQGGYTDTQYF. The CDR3 DNA reads as TGTGCCAGCTCAAGACAGGGGGGATACACAGATACGCAGTATTTT.

In regard to this clone: In the same sample, other DNA sequences code for this CDR3. The chain has TRBV29-1 and TRBJ2-3; D perhaps matches TRBD1 (6 bases). The germline V gene encodes CDR1 SQVTM and CDR2 ANQGSEA. Trimming left V 8 bases short and J 5 bases short, with 14 bases between. The CDR3 extends over 12 amino acids. This CDR3 is CSLRQDGDTQYF. CDR3 sequence (DNA): TGCAGCCTTCGACAGGACGGAGATACGCAGTATTTT.

The chain recombines TRBV6-5 with TRBJ1-5; perhaps TRBD1 as D (5 bases). This CDR3 is 13 amino acids long. The germline V and J ends were trimmed by 5 bases and 2 bases, with 7 bases remaining between them. Per the germline V gene, CDR1 is MNHEY and CDR2 is SVGAGI. The CDR3 coding sequence is TGTGCCAGCAGTACACAGGGCAATCAGCCCCAGCATTTT. As protein: CASSTQGNQPQHF.

The J gene is TRBJ1-5, the V gene TRBV27; D might be TRBD1 (5 bases). Germline assignment: CDR1 MNHEY and CDR2 SMNVEV (reference sequence). V gave up 1 base and J gave up 0 bases, with 16 bases separating them. The CDR3 spans 18 residues. The CDR3 DNA reads TGTGCCAGCAGTTTATACCTCCGGGGGTCGAGTAGCAATCAGCCCCAGCATTTT. It encodes CASSLYLRGSSSNQPQHF.

The CDR3 DNA reads as TGTGCCAGCAGCCTGGAAGCTAGCGGGTACTACGAGCAGTACTTC. This translates into CASSLEASGYYEQYF. V usage is TRBV5-4 and J usage is TRBJ2-7; TRBD2 matches 8 bases. V lost 4 bases and J lost 3; bases outside the gene matches: 9. The germline gives CDR1 SGHNT, CDR2 YYREEE (reference sequence). The CDR3 spans 15 residues.

The CDR3 nucleotides read TGCGCCAGCATCTTCGGGACAAGTAACTCTGGGGCCAACGTCCTGACTTTC. Its protein product is CASIFGTSNSGANVLTF. The V call is TRBV5-1, the J call TRBJ2-6; D may be TRBD1 (6 bases). Germline V CDR1 and CDR2: SGHRS, YFSETQ. V was trimmed by 6 bases and J by 0 bases, leaving 16 bases between them. This CDR3 has 17 residues. Supplemented by reference TRBV5-1 and TRBJ2-6, the full variable domain reads KAGVTQTPRYLIKTRGQQVTLSCSPISGHRSVSWYQQTPGQGLQFLFEYFSETQRNKGNFPGRFSGRQFSNSRSEMNVSTLELGDSALYLCASIFGTSNSGANVLTFGAGSRLTVL.

The genes are TRBV7-8 and TRBJ2-1, with 12 bases fitting TRBD2. Germline CDR1 reads SGHVS; CDR2 reads FQNEAQ. There are 17 residues in the CDR3. Trimming took 6 bases from V and 2 from J; bases not matched to a gene: 8. CDR3 sequence (DNA): TGTGCCAGCAGATACGGACTAGCGGGAACTACCTACAATGAGCAGTTCTTC. It encodes CASRYGLAGTTYNEQFF.

As concerns this clone: Other DNA sequences in this specimen translate into the identical CDR3. This chain connects TRBV7-9 to TRBJ2-1; D remains ambiguous. Looked up from germline, CDR1 is SEHNR and CDR2 is FQNEAQ (reference sequence). The CDR3 extends over 14 amino acids. The V end lost 3 bases, the J end lost 0 bases, and 6 bases lay between the germline ends. The CDR3 is CASSLVVSYNEQFF. CDR3 DNA: TGTGCCAGCAGCTTGGTGGTCTCCTACAATGAGCAGTTCTTC. Together with reference TRBV7-9 and TRBJ2-1, the CDR3 gives the full variable domain: DTGVSQNPRHKITKRGQNVTFRCDPISEHNRLYWYRQTLGQGPEFLTYFQNEAQLEKSRLLSDRFSAERPKGSFSTLEIQRTEQGDSAMYLCASSLVVSYNEQFFGPGTRLTVL.

This chain joins TRBV28 and TRBJ2-3; TRBD2 agrees at 11 bases. Looked up from germline, CDR1 is MDHEN and CDR2 is SYDVKM. Trimming removed 6 bases from V and 0 bases from J; junction bases left unmatched: 8. There are 17 residues in the CDR3. CDR3 DNA: TGTGCCAGCAGACTAGCGGGAGTGACGTTGAGCACAGATACGCAGTATTTT. It is translated as CASRLAGVTLSTDTQYF.

The V call is TRBV20-1, the J call TRBJ2-1; D is unclear. CDR1 DFQATT and CDR2 SNEGSKA come from the germline V gene (reference sequence). CDR3 length: 11 residues. V dropped 2 bases and J dropped 5 bases, with 4 bases sitting between them. CDR3 bases: TGCAGTGCTAGATTCGACAATGAGCAGTTCTTC. Translated, it gives CSARFDNEQFF.

Details on this clone: Other DNA sequences of this sample code for an identical CDR3. J is TRBJ1-2 and V is TRBV29-1; possible D gene TRBD1, 5 bases. CDR1 is SQVTM and CDR2 is ANQGSEA in the germline V gene. V was pared by 4 bases and J by 6 bases, with 9 bases between. CDR3 length equals 11 residues. This chain's CDR3 is CSVVAGNGYTF. CDR3 nucleotide sequence: TGCAGCGTTGTGGCAGGGAATGGCTACACCTTC.